This passage covers 10 T cell receptor beta chains from one sample sequenced in a study of patients and donors after allogeneic stem cell transplantation. TCRdb recomputed calls from the RT-PCR reads with MiXCR, one row per CDR3 protein. This table holds 400,000 to 500,000 distinct CDR3 sequences, under 20% found once. The sequencing sample was made of blood, either unsorted or a sorted T cell fraction (not recorded which). The origin of the receptors is a human donor who was either an allogeneic HSCT recipient or a stem cell or donor lymphocyte infusion donor (not recorded which). It is not recorded whose cells these are; they may come from a transplant donor.

The chain is built from TRBV20-1 and TRBJ2-6, with D possibly TRBD2 on 6 matching bases. The CDR3 covers 18 residues. Trimming left V 1 base short and J 0 bases short, with 16 bases between. Germline CDR1 DFQATT, CDR2 SNEGSKA (reference sequence). The CDR3 is CSARVGGAAYSGANVLTF. For the CDR3, the DNA is TGCAGTGCTAGAGTCGGAGGGGCAGCCTACTCTGGGGCCAACGTCCTGACTTTC.

This clonotype was counted between two and nine times. DNA of the CDR3: TGTGCCAGCAGCCAAAGAACCCACACTGAAGCTTTCTTT. Residues: CASSQRTHTEAFF. The V gene is TRBV3-1, the J gene TRBJ1-1; D is ambiguous. The CDR3 length is 13 residues. The germline V gene encodes CDR1 LGHDT and CDR2 YNNKEL (reference sequence). V was clipped by 2 bases and J by 3 bases, with 7 bases between them. Full variable domain (missing parts from reference TRBV3-1 and TRBJ1-1): DTAVSQTPKYLVTQMGNDKSIKCEQNLGHDTMYWYKQDSKKFLKIMFSYNNKELIINETVPNRFSPKSPDKAHLNLHINSLELGDSAVYFCASSQRTHTEAFFGQGTRLTVV.

In its sample, this clonotype was seen a few times. This sequence joins TRBV5-1 and TRBJ2-4, with D unclear. CDR1 is SGHRS, CDR2 YFSETQ, per germline. This CDR3 has 15 amino acids. The V gene lost 1 base and the J gene lost 0 bases, with 8 bases spanning the gap. CDR3 sequence (DNA): TGCGCCAGCAGCTTGCCGCAGAAAGCCAAAAACATTCAGTACTTC. Its translation: CASSLPQKAKNIQYF. Using reference TRBV5-1 and TRBJ2-4 for the parts outside the CDR3, the full variable domain is KAGVTQTPRYLIKTRGQQVTLSCSPISGHRSVSWYQQTPGQGLQFLFEYFSETQRNKGNFPGRFSGRQFSNSRSEMNVSTLELGDSALYLCASSLPQKAKNIQYFGAGTRLSVL.

This clonotype occurred a few times. The chain is built from TRBV29-1 and TRBJ1-4, with D possibly TRBD1 on 5 matching bases. Germline V CDR1 and CDR2: SQVTM, ANQGSEA. The CDR3 sequence is 15 residues long. Between the trimmed V and J ends, which lost 1 base and 1 base, there was a span of 10 bases. CDR3 bases: TGCAGCGTTGAAGGATCGCAGGGAACTAATGAAAAACTGTTTTTT. Its translation: CSVEGSQGTNEKLFF.

This clonotype was observed a few times. V is TRBV2 and J is TRBJ1-5; 10 bases are a match to TRBD1. The CDR3 totals 19 residues. J lost 4 bases, V lost 2 bases, and 14 bases had no gene match. Germline V gene data show CDR1 as SNHLY and CDR2 as FYNNEI. The CDR3 DNA follows: TGTGCCAGCAGTGAATCTAGACGGACAGGGGGAAGGGGGAATCAGCCCCAGCATTTT. This sequence encodes CASSESRRTGGRGNQPQHF.

The chain combines TRBV20-1 with TRBJ2-1; no clear D gene. Trimming took off 0 bases at V and 10 bases at J, with 13 bases between the two ends. Germline CDR1 and CDR2: DFQATT and SNEGSKA (reference sequence). The CDR3 sequence is 13 residues long. Here the CDR3 reads CSARDLPRREQFF. Written as DNA, the CDR3 is TGCAGTGCTAGAGATCTGCCGCGTAGAGAGCAGTTCTTC.

V is TRBV5-1 and J is TRBJ2-4, with TRBD2 matching over 13 bases. This CDR3 is built from 20 residues. Looked up from germline, CDR1 is SGHRS and CDR2 is YFSETQ. V dropped 1 base and J dropped 0; count of bases not matched to a gene: 10. CDR3 in DNA: TGCGCCAGCAGCTTGCCGCGACTAGCGGGAGGACTTGGAGCCAAAAACATTCAGTACTTC. This encodes CASSLPRLAGGLGAKNIQYF.

The V call is TRBV24-1, the J call TRBJ2-3; 8 positions agree with TRBD1. The CDR3 covers 15 residues. The ends lost 8 bases at V and 1 base at J; junction bases unmatched: 7. The germline V gene encodes CDR1 KGHDR and CDR2 SFDVKD. CDR3 DNA: TGTGCCACCACGAACAGGGACAGGTGCACAGATACGCAGTATTTT. Translated: CATTNRDRCTDTQYF.

This clonotype was counted between two and nine times. The chain carries TRBV7-6 and TRBJ2-1; D is unclear. V shed 5 bases and J shed 6 bases, with 11 bases lying between them. Germline CDR1 and CDR2: SGHVS and FNYEAQ. The CDR3 has 13 residues. The CDR3 spells CASSPRSPNEQFF. CDR3 coding DNA: TGTGCCAGCAGCCCTCGTAGCCCCAATGAGCAGTTCTTC.

This clonotype showed up just a few times. The chain has TRBV24-1 and TRBJ2-1, with D possibly matching TRBD2 (6 bases). The germline V gene has CDR1 KGHDR and CDR2 SFDVKD. Trimming removed 3 bases from V and 5 bases from J, with 10 bases in between. The CDR3 is 14 amino acids. The CDR3 here is CATSDLDYDNEQFF. Here the CDR3 DNA reads TGTGCCACCAGTGATCTGGACTATGACAATGAGCAGTTCTTC.